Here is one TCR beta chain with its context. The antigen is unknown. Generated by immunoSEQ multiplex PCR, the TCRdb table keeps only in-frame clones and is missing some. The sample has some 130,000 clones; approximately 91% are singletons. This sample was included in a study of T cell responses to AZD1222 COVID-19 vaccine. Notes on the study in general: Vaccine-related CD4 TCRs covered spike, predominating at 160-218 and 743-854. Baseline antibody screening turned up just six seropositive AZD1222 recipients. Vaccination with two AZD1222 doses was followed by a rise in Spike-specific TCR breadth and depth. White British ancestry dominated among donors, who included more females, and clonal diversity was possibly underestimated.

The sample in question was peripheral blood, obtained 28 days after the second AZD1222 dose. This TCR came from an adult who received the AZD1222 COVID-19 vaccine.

CDR3 region: CAISEAGQGNEQYF. CDR3 DNA sequence: TGTGCCATCAGTGAAGCGGGACAGGGGAACGAGCAGTACTTC. The chain uses TRBV10-3 and TRBJ2-7; 10 nucleotides agree with TRBD1. Germline CDR1 ENHRY, CDR2 SYGVKD. The CDR3 has 14 amino acids. Trimming cost V 3 bases and J 5 bases; bases outside gene matches: 4.